These 20 T cell receptor beta chains originate from one sample sequenced in a study of T cell repertoires in cytomegalovirus infection. A single record per CDR3 protein comes from TCRdb applying MiXCR to the reads. The sample has roughly 600,000 distinct CDR3 sequences, 20% to 30% seen once. Input material: CD8+ T cells from PBMCs. These receptors all come from a human donor in good health (CMV status not recorded). Some clones in this sample may be carry-over from other donors' samples.

The chain links TRBV10-3 to TRBJ1-1, with D hard to call. CDR1 ENHRY and CDR2 SYGVKD come from the germline V gene. This CDR3 comprises 13 residues. V was shortened by 0 bases and J by 3 bases, with 5 bases between the two germline ends. The CDR3 DNA reads TGTGCCATCAGTGAGTCGTTGTACACTGAAGCTTTCTTT. Translated, it gives CAISESLYTEAFF.

V is TRBV10-2 and J is TRBJ2-5, with no clear D. This CDR3 has 14 amino acids. Germline V gene sequence: CDR1 WSHSY, CDR2 SAAADI. The V end lost 2 bases, the J end lost 2 bases, and 9 bases lay between the germline ends. CDR3 DNA: TGCGCCAGCAGTGAGGTGGCGAATCAAGAGACCCAGTACTTC. It yields the protein CASSEVANQETQYF.

This clonotype has more than one count but fewer than ten. The chain carries TRBV24-1 and TRBJ2-1; 9 bases fit TRBD1. Germline V lookup: CDR1 KGHDR, CDR2 SFDVKD. This CDR3 has 15 residues. Unmatched junction bases numbered 11, after V lost 9 bases and J lost 6 bases. CDR3 protein: CATGWTGETGNEQFF. The CDR3 coding sequence is TGTGCCACCGGTTGGACAGGGGAGACCGGCAATGAGCAGTTCTTC.

The table lists this clonotype with a few counts. The CDR3 coding sequence is TGTGCCAGCAGCATCTTGGGACAGCAAGAGACCCAGTACTTC. Translating it yields CASSILGQQETQYF. The chain links TRBV7-4 to TRBJ2-5; 7 positions agree with TRBD1. The germline gives CDR1 SGHVT, CDR2 SQSDAQ. Trimming removed 5 bases from V and 2 bases from J; junction bases left unmatched: 5. The CDR3 spans 14 residues.

This clonotype was counted only a few times. The gene calls are TRBV6-5 and TRBJ2-7, with D tentatively TRBD2 (7 bases). The ends were cut back, 5 bases at V and 3 bases at J, with 14 bases in the middle. Per the germline V gene, CDR1 is MNHEY and CDR2 is SVGAGI. The CDR3 extends over 14 amino acids. CDR3 nucleotide sequence: TGTGCCAGCAGTGACCGCGGGGGCCGCTACGAGCAGTACTTC. Its protein product is CASSDRGGRYEQYF.

This clonotype was detected only a few times. This sequence joins TRBV7-8 and TRBJ1-2; TRBD1 might be the D (6 bases). V shed 2 bases and J shed 6 bases, with 16 bases lying between them. This CDR3 contains 15 residues. The germline gives CDR1 SGHVS, CDR2 FQNEAQ. The CDR3 coding sequence is TGTGCCAGCAGCTTACCCTCAGGGGAGCCTGATGGCTACACCTTC. Amino acid sequence: CASSLPSGEPDGYTF.

This clonotype turned up a few times. The rearrangement links TRBV27 to TRBJ2-2; D unclear. Germline CDR1 MNHEY, CDR2 SMNVEV (reference sequence). Trimming stripped 4 bases from V and 7 bases from J, with 13 bases between. CDR3 size: 14 residues. DNA for the CDR3: TGTGCCAGCAGTTCCCCCCAAGCAGTCGGGGAGCTGTTTTTT. This translates into CASSSPQAVGELFF.

This clonotype has at least ten counts. The V call is TRBV7-2, the J call TRBJ2-7; D is unclear. The V end was cut by 5 bases, the J end by 0 bases, with 11 bases between. This CDR3 contains 14 residues. Germline V lookup: CDR1 SGHTA, CDR2 FQGNSA. The CDR3 DNA is TGTGCCAGCAGCGTCTCCTGGGGCTCCTACGAGCAGTACTTC. It specifies CASSVSWGSYEQYF. The full variable domain, with the rest looked up from reference TRBV7-2 and TRBJ2-7, is GAGVSQSPSNKVTEKGKDVELRCDPISGHTALYWYRQSLGQGLEFLIYFQGNSAPDKSGLPSDRFSAERTGGSVSTLTIQRTQQEDSAVYLCASSVSWGSYEQYFGPGTRLTVT.

This clonotype was detected once. Given the absence of the conserved phenylalanine or tryptophan at the CDR3 end, a read error is likely. The chain uses TRBV25-1 and TRBJ1-2, with D possibly TRBD1 on 5 matching bases. CDR3 size: 13 residues. The V gene lost 3 bases and the J gene lost 10 bases, with 15 bases spanning the gap. The V gene's germline CDR1 is MGHDK and CDR2 SYGVNS. CDR3 sequence (DNA): TGTGCCAGCAGTGAGGGAGGGACCGACGACTACACCATC. It yields the protein CASSEGGTDDYTI.

This clonotype has more than one count but fewer than ten. V is TRBV24-1 and J is TRBJ2-1, with 11 positions matching TRBD2. J was trimmed by 1 base and V by 5 bases; bases with no gene match: 15. Germline V gives CDR1 KGHDR, CDR2 SFDVKD. The CDR3 extends over 20 amino acids. CDR3 coding DNA: TGTGCCACCAGTGCAAACCCCGGGACTAGCGGAAGCCGATCCTACAATGAGCAGTTCTTC. Residues: CATSANPGTSGSRSYNEQFF.

Here the CDR3 reads CASLRESSYNEQFF. CDR3 DNA sequence: TGTGCCAGCCTTCGGGAAAGCTCCTACAATGAGCAGTTCTTC. The rearrangement uses TRBV6-6 and TRBJ2-1, with D possibly TRBD2 on 5 matching bases. Trimming took 8 bases from V and 0 from J, leaving 11 bases between them. CDR3 length: 14 amino acids. The V gene's germline CDR1 is MNHNY and CDR2 SVGAGI (reference sequence).

This chain joins TRBV7-9 and TRBJ2-7; tentative D call: TRBD2 (5 bases). V lost 5 bases, J lost 1 base, and 15 bases lay in between. This CDR3 contains 15 residues. Germline CDR1 is SEHNR and CDR2 is FQNEAQ (reference sequence). The CDR3 region is CASSDPTNPSYEQYF. The CDR3 nucleotides read TGTGCCAGCAGCGACCCGACTAACCCTTCCTACGAGCAGTACTTC.

The chain has TRBV2 and TRBJ1-5; D not certain. The CDR3 length is 15 residues. CDR1 is SNHLY, CDR2 FYNNEI, per germline. Trimming cost V 6 bases and J 4 bases, with 16 bases left between them. Written as DNA, the CDR3 is TGTGCCAGCAGGGCCTCTGGTCAGTTAAATCAGCCCCAGCATTTT. Translation: CASRASGQLNQPQHF. Together with reference TRBV2 and TRBJ1-5, the CDR3 gives the full variable domain: EPEVTQTPSHQVTQMGQEVILRCVPISNHLYFYWYRQILGQKVEFLVSFYNNEISEKSEIFDDQFSVERPDGSNFTLKIRSTKLEDSAMYFCASRASGQLNQPQHFGDGTRLSIL.

The genes are TRBV3-1 and TRBJ1-2; the match to TRBD1 covers 7 bases. V shed 5 bases and J 8 bases; nucleotides not matched to a gene: 14. The CDR3 has 15 amino acids. The germline CDR1 and CDR2 sequences are LGHDT and YNNKEL (reference sequence). The CDR3 here is CASSITGEPGRGYTF. Written as DNA, the CDR3 is TGTGCCAGCAGCATTACAGGGGAACCTGGGAGGGGCTACACCTTC.

The CDR3: CSVADGNNYGYTF. The CDR3 DNA sequence: TGCAGCGTTGCTGACGGGAATAACTATGGCTACACCTTC. This chain uses TRBV29-1 with TRBJ1-2; D is unresolved. The V gene's germline CDR1 is SQVTM and CDR2 ANQGSEA. This CDR3 region has 13 residues. The ends were cut back, 4 bases at V and 1 base at J, with 10 bases in the middle.

This clonotype was seen only once. The V call is TRBV27, the J call TRBJ2-7; 8 bases are a match to TRBD1. The CDR3 covers 14 residues. CDR1 and CDR2 (germline): MNHEY, SMNVEV (reference sequence). V lost 11 bases to trimming and J lost 2 bases; unmatched junction nucleotides: 11. This CDR3 reads CAVAVTGQAYEQYF. CDR3 nucleotide sequence: TGTGCCGTCGCAGTTACGGGACAGGCCTACGAGCAGTACTTC.

This clonotype was recorded only once. The rearrangement uses TRBV6-1 and TRBJ1-1; D possibly corresponds to TRBD1 (6 bases). This CDR3 spans 16 amino acids. CDR1 MNHNS and CDR2 SASEGT come from the germline V gene. CDR3 region: CVGSLGQNKNSEEAFF. The CDR3 coding sequence is TGTGTCGGCAGTTTAGGACAGAATAAGAACTCTGAAGAAGCTTTCTTT.

In this sample, this clonotype turned up many times. The rearrangement joins TRBV2 to TRBJ2-7; the D gene is possibly TRBD2 (5 bases). Trimming stripped 9 bases from V and 5 bases from J, with 20 bases between. From germline, CDR1 is SNHLY and CDR2 FYNNEI. CDR3 length equals 14 residues. As DNA, the CDR3 is TGTGCCAGGACCCGGACTCTCCTTGGGGACGAGCAGTACTTC. Protein: CARTRTLLGDEQYF.

This clonotype was found once. At one end the junction does not follow the germline gene, possibly because of a read error. This chain connects TRBV7-6 to TRBJ2-5; D is undetermined. Per germline, CDR1 SGHVS and CDR2 FNYEAQ. This CDR3 is 14 amino acids long. The DNA of the CDR3 is TGTGTCAGCAGCGCCGACTCGACGCGGGAGACCCAGTACTTC. Translated, it gives CVSSADSTRETQYF. Full variable domain (remainder filled in from reference TRBV7-6 and TRBJ2-5): GAGVSQSPRYKVTKRGQDVALRCDPISGHVSLYWYRQALGQGPEFLTYFNYEAQQDKSGLPNDRFSAERPEGSISTLTIQRTEQRDSAMYRCVSSADSTRETQYFGPGTRLLVL.

The sample holds many counts of this clonotype. The CDR3 loop reads CASSLPDRRETQYF. CDR3 DNA: TGTGCCAGCAGCTTACCAGACAGAAGAGAGACCCAGTACTTC. The chain employs TRBV7-2 and TRBJ2-5, with a tentative D call TRBD1 (5 bases). Germline lookup yields CDR1 SGHTA and CDR2 FQGNSA. CDR3 length equals 14 residues. The V end lost 2 bases, the J end lost 4 bases, and 11 bases lay between the germline ends. The whole variable domain, remainder taken from reference TRBV7-2 and TRBJ2-5, is GAGVSQSPSNKVTEKGKDVELRCDPISGHTALYWYRQSLGQGLEFLIYFQGNSAPDKSGLPSDRFSAERTGGSVSTLTIQRTQQEDSAVYLCASSLPDRRETQYFGPGTRLLVL.